The entry below describes one TCR beta chain. The antigen is not known. Sequencing used immunoSEQ version 4 in survey mode. Measured with immunoSEQ multiplex PCR; TCRdb has only the in-frame clones, and not every one. Seen here are under 25,000 clones, 74% observed once, and the top ten hold around 1.8%. The sample belongs to a study of persistence of HIV-infected CD4 T cells. The stimulus was an HIV-1 Gag 15-mer peptide pool, 0.8 to 1 ug/peptide/mL. CD4+ T cells upregulating both CD40 ligand and CD69 were sorted as responding cells. This CDR3 has 18 residues. The germline gives CDR1 SGHTA, CDR2 FQGNSA. After removal of 4 bases from V and 2 bases from J, the junction contained 11 bases not matched to a gene.

Sequences were derived from CD4+ T cells sorted from PBMCs after roughly 19-hour stimulation, sampled from a patient who received antiretroviral therapy. The V and J genes are TRBV7-2 and TRBJ2-7, with 13 bases aligning to TRBD2. This sequence originates from an adult man with HIV who was CMV-seropositive. CDR3 nucleotides: TGTGCCAGCAGCTATGGACTAGCGGGGGCCCAAGTCCCCTACGAGCAGTACTTC. Translating it yields CASSYGLAGAQVPYEQYF.